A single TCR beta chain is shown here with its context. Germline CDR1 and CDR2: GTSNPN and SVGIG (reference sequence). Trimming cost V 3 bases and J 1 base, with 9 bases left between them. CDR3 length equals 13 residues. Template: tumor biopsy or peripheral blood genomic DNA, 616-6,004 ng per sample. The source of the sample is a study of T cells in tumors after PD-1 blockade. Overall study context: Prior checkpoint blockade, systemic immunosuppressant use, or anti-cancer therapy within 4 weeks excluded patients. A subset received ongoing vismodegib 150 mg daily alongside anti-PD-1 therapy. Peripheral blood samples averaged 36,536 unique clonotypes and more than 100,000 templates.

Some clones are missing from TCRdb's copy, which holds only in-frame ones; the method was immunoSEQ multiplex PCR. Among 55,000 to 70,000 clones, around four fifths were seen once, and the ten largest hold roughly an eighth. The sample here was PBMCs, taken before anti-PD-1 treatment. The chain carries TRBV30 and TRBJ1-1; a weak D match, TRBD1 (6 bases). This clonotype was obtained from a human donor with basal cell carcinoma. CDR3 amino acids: CAWRRQANTEAFF. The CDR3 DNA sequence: TGTGCCTGGAGGAGACAGGCGAACACTGAAGCTTTCTTT.